This record concerns one TCR beta chain sequence. Its antigen remains unidentified. Qualities for individual bases were not recorded, and no much larger clone is one base off. This entry belongs to a study of shared clonotypes between healthy human individuals (dated by TCRdb to about 2020). Background on the whole study: The cohort included a few men and a couple of women between 18 and 49 years of age. To estimate repertoire size and how much clonotypes are shared between individuals, the study performed deep sequencing of blood TCR repertoires from 4 to 6 healthy adults. Each donor's leukapheresis produced roughly between about 0.85 and 10 billion PBMCs. For each donor, CD4 naive and CD4 memory were each given three plates, CD8 naive was given two plates, and CD8 memory was given one plate. To increase sequencing depth and limit assay-specific biases, TCR repertoire library preparation and sequencing were carried out by different laboratories using diverse techniques.

Donors were healthy HIV-negative adults with no recently reported acute infections or vaccinations. All donors were Caucasian adults living in Nashville, Tennessee, USA. Magnetic negative selection was used to enrich CD4+ T cells, after which naive cells were positively selected on CD45RA and the negative fraction became the memory subset. Blood was obtained by leukapheresis, after which PBMCs were separated by Ficoll-Histopaque density gradient centrifugation and cryopreserved in liquid nitrogen vapor phase. Analytical flow cytometry was used to check the purity and quantity of every magnetically sorted T cell population. Genomic DNA was isolated from every sorted fraction and measured by UV absorbance on a Nanodrop 2000c. Results the study describes overall, beyond this receptor: Clonotypes shared by all four sorted-subset donors showed higher generation probabilities than non-shared clonotypes. Even with the large sequencing depth, rarefaction of the sorted-subset datasets indicated that sequencing was incomplete. Sampling was restricted to blood, and TCR repertoires in tissue are likely to differ from TCR repertoires in blood. When a few donors were compared, the shared fraction of clonotypes was around 4.6% for naive CD4, around 4% for naive CD8, 2% to 2.5% for memory CD4, and about 0.36% for memory CD8. Larger estimated clonotype richness was generally found for naive subsets than for memory subsets. Because the study included a small number of donors, the genetic and exposure-history diversity represented was limited. Pairwise subsampling led to the expectation that sequencing depth would affect the degree of clonotype sharing among donors.

Using the deep immunoSEQ assay, TCR CDR3 regions were amplified from genomic DNA by multiplex PCR. Extracted genomic DNA from each cell subset was spread evenly across all wells of several immunoSEQ 96-well plates, with each plate serving as a replicate. Each replicate PCR for sorted subsets received 150 to 250 ng genomic DNA, equal to tens of thousands of T cell genomes. Purified libraries were measured with a Qubit 3.0 fluorometer, size-checked on a Bioanalyzer 2100, and measured again with the KAPA Library Quantification kit. A separate single-read 150-cycle Illumina NextSeq 550 flow cell was used to sequence each immunoSEQ 96-well plate. Per the original workflow: The immunoSEQ output contained only junctional sequences without quality scores, so filtering could not match that applied to full-length reads. Sequences were annotated with PyIR, a Python wrapper for IgBLAST v1.9, using IMGT germline references to assign V/J genes and CDR3. Reads were filtered out if the reads had weak V/J assignments (E-value above 1e-6), no CDR3, stop codons, out-of-frame junctions, or ambiguous translated residues. V3J clonotypes were defined as sequences sharing an identical inferred V gene, J gene, and CDR3 amino acid sequence. The percentage overlap between two repertoires was calculated by dividing the number of shared unique clonotypes by the size of the smaller repertoire. RTK rarefaction, the Chao1 estimator, and Recon v2.1 estimates of unobserved clonotypes were used to assess repertoire richness. OLGA was used to compute generation probabilities for all TCRbeta clonotypes that the gDNA method yielded from a handful of donors. Entries here come from immuneACCESS through TCRdb and include only in-frame sequences with V and J called. Some clones fail to appear in such tables; in the studies checked, an unresolved V gene covers under half of the shortfall, and the cause of the remainder is unknown. That table gives V, J and clone size, and the DNA gave D and trimming. This sample gives more than 2,000,000 clones in total; around 94% of them show up just once. The biggest ten clones account for more than 0.12% of the sample.

The material sequenced was naive CD4+ T cells sorted from blood. Reading the label with the study, this specimen's cell subset or site is: CD45RA+ positively selected. This clonotype was sampled from a man aged 18 to 30 in good health.

CDR3 protein: CASSLTDVALSGNTIYF. The nucleotide sequence is given as TGTGCCAGCAGCCTGACCGACGTAGCTCTTTCTGGAAACACCATATATTTT. The chain was built from TRBV5-5 and TRBJ1-3, with the D gene too uncertain to name. Measured from the cysteine to the phenylalanine, the CDR3 is 17 residues long. CDR3 DNA is the only sequence kept; it has 51 bases, read in frame from the first base. Per the germline V gene (reference sequence), SGHKS is the CDR1 and YYEKEE is the CDR2. Trimming removed 4 bases from V and 1 base from J, leaving 18 bases between the germline ends.